This entry lists 10 T cell receptor beta chains sequenced from one sample in a study of blood T cells in healthy people across ages. Combining a sample-barcoded 5' primer with a J-beta primer mix, a second PCR ran for about 7 to 12 cycles. Each CDR3 protein gets one entry after TCRdb re-called the 5' RACE reads with MiXCR. The sample shows 800,000 or so distinct CDR3 sequences, 25% of them seen only once. This same sample was also part of a study on T cells of mothers and their children.

Sequencing used blood. These receptors came from a boy between 10 and 17 years old in good health.

This chain uses TRBV4-3 with TRBJ2-4, with D unresolved. Trimming took off 0 bases at V and 0 bases at J, with 9 bases between the two ends. Germline V gives CDR1 LGHNA, CDR2 YSLEER. The CDR3 is 16 amino acids. CDR3: CASSQDSLLAKNIQYF. The CDR3 bases are TGCGCCAGCAGCCAAGACTCCCTACTAGCCAAAAACATTCAGTACTTC.

V and J are TRBV29-1 and TRBJ2-5; TRBD2 matches 7 bases. After removal of 6 bases from V and 4 bases from J, the junction contained 8 bases not matched to a gene. CDR1 is SQVTM, CDR2 ANQGSEA, per germline. The CDR3 length is 13 residues. The CDR3 loop is CSVTHGGGETQYF. The CDR3 coding sequence is TGCAGCGTCACCCATGGGGGGGGAGAGACCCAGTACTTC.

The chain uses TRBV20-1 and TRBJ2-2; 14 nucleotides align to TRBD2. The CDR3 runs to 18 residues. Germline trimming cut 7 bases from V and 1 base from J; bases unmatched to any gene: 11. In germline, CDR1 is DFQATT, CDR2 SNEGSKA (reference sequence). The DNA for the CDR3 is TGCAGTGGGCTTAACCGAGGACTAGCGGGGGGGAACACCGGGGAGCTGTTTTTT. Translated: CSGLNRGLAGGNTGELFF.

This clonotype was observed a handful of times. The chain uses TRBV29-1 and TRBJ1-4; tentative D call: TRBD1 (6 bases). V was trimmed by 7 bases and J by 2 bases, leaving 11 bases between them. This CDR3 has 13 amino acids. Per the germline V gene, CDR1 is SQVTM and CDR2 is ANQGSEA. The CDR3 sequence: CSAQGFTNEKLFF. The CDR3 DNA sequence: TGCAGCGCTCAGGGGTTTACTAATGAAAAACTGTTTTTT.

Notes on this clonotype: Sequence at one end of the junction differs from germline and may be a read error. J is TRBJ2-5 and V is TRBV25-1; no definite D call. The germline gives CDR1 MGHDK, CDR2 SYGVNS. CDR3 length: 13 amino acids. The CDR3 protein is CAGSHVYYATQYF. As DNA, the CDR3 is TGTGCCGGCAGCCATGTTTATTACGCGACCCAGTACTTC. The whole variable domain, filled in from reference TRBV25-1 and TRBJ2-5, reads EADIYQTPRYLVIGTGKKITLECSQTMGHDKMYWYQQDPGMELHLIHYSYGVNSTEKGDLSSESTVSRIRTEHFPLTLESARPSHTSQYLCAGSHVYYATQYFGPGTRLLVL.

The genes are TRBV21-1 and TRBJ1-5. TRBV21-1 is a recognized pseudogene. This CDR3 is built from 14 residues. Here the CDR3 DNA reads TGTGCCAGCAGCTTCGTAAGGGGCAATCAGCCCCAGCATTTT. Its translation: CASSFVRGNQPQHF.

This clonotype has just a few counts. This chain connects TRBV9 to TRBJ1-2; maybe TRBD1 (6 bases). CDR3 length equals 14 residues. CDR1 is SGDLS and CDR2 is YYNGEE in the germline V gene. V shed 0 bases and J shed 8 bases, with 14 bases lying between them. The CDR3 DNA sequence: TGTGCCAGCAGCGTAGCAACGTCCGGGGGCGGCTACACCTTC. Its protein product is CASSVATSGGGYTF.

The table lists this clonotype with a few counts. The V and J genes are TRBV18 and TRBJ1-1; no firm D call. The germline gives CDR1 KGHSH, CDR2 LQKENI. Between the trimmed V and J ends, which lost 2 bases and 0 bases, there was a span of 13 bases. This CDR3 region has 16 residues. The CDR3 DNA reads as TGTGCCAGCTCACCATGGACCAGCATTATGAACACTGAAGCTTTCTTT. Translation gives CASSPWTSIMNTEAFF.

This clonotype has just a few counts. This chain joins TRBV28 and TRBJ2-5, with a tentative D call TRBD1 (6 bases). The J call could be wrong; TRBJ2-7 is a better fit for the DNA end. Germline V gene sequence: CDR1 MDHEN, CDR2 SYDVKM. There are 13 residues in the CDR3. The CDR3 spells CAIAGDPPYEQYF. CDR3 coding DNA: TGTGCCATCGCAGGGGATCCCCCTTACGAGCAGTACTTC.

CDR3 nucleotides: TGTGCCAGCAGCCCAGCAGGCACGGGACACCCGAACACCGGGGAGCTGTTTTTT. Translation: CASSPAGTGHPNTGELFF. V is TRBV7-6 and J is TRBJ2-2; tentative D call: TRBD1 (6 bases). The V gene lost 5 bases and the J gene lost 0 bases, with 19 bases spanning the gap. The CDR3 is 18 amino acids. Germline V gene data show CDR1 as SGHVS and CDR2 as FNYEAQ. The whole variable domain, remainder taken from reference TRBV7-6 and TRBJ2-2, is GAGVSQSPRYKVTKRGQDVALRCDPISGHVSLYWYRQALGQGPEFLTYFNYEAQQDKSGLPNDRFSAERPEGSISTLTIQRTEQRDSAMYRCASSPAGTGHPNTGELFFGEGSRLTVL.